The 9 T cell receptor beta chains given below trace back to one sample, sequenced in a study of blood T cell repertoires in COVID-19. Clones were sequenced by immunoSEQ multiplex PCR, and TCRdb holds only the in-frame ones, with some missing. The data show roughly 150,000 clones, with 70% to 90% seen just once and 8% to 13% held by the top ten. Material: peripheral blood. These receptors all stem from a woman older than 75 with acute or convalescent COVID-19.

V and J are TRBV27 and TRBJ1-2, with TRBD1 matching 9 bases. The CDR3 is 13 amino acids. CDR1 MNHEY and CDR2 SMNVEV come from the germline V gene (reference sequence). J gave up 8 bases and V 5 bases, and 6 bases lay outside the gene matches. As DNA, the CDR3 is TGTGCCAGCAGTAGGGGACAGGGTGGGGGCTACACCTTC. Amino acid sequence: CASSRGQGGGYTF.

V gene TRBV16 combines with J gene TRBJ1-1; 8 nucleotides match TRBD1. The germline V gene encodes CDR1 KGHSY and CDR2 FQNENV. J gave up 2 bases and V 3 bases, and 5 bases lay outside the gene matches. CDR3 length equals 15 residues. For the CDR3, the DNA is TGTGCCAGCAGCCAGAGAGGACAGGGCAACACTGAAGCTTTCTTT. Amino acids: CASSQRGQGNTEAFF. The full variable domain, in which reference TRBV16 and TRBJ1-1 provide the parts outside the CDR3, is GEEVAQTPKHLVRGEGQKAKLYCAPIKGHSYVFWYQQVLKNEFKFLISFQNENVFDETGMPKERFSAKCLPNSPCSLEIQATKLEDSAVYFCASSQRGQGNTEAFFGQGTRLTVV.

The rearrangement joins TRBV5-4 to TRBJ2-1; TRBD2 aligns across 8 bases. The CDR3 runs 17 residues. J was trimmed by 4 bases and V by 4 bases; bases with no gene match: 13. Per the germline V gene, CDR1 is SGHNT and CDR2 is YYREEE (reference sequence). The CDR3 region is CASSPPGGRGKYNEQFF. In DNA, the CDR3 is TGTGCCAGCAGCCCTCCGGGGGGGCGGGGGAAGTACAATGAGCAGTTCTTC.

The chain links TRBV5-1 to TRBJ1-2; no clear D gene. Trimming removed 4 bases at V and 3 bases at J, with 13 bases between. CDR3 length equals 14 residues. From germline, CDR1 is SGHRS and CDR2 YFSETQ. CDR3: CASSPFGSDYGYTF. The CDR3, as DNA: TGCGCCAGCAGCCCCTTCGGGAGTGACTATGGCTACACCTTC.

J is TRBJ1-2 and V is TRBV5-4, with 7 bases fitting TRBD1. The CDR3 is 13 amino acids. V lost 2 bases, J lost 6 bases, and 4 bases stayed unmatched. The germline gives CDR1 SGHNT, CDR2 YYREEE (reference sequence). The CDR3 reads CASSLTGADGYTF. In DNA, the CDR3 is TGTGCCAGCAGCTTAACAGGGGCCGATGGCTACACCTTC.

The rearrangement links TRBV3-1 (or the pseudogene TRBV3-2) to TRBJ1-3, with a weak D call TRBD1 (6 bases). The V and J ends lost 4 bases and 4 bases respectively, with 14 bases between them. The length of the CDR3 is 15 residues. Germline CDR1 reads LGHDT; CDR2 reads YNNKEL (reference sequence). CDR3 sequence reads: CASSPHSGQGNTIYF. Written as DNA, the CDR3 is TGTGCCAGCAGCCCCCACTCGGGACAAGGAAACACCATATATTTT.

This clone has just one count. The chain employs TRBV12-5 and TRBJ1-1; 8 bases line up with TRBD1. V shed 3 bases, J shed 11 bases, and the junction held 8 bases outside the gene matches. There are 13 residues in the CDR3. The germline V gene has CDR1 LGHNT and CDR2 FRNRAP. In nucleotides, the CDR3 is TGTGCTAGTGGTTTACTACAGGGGGGCGACGCTTTCTTT. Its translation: CASGLLQGGDAFF.

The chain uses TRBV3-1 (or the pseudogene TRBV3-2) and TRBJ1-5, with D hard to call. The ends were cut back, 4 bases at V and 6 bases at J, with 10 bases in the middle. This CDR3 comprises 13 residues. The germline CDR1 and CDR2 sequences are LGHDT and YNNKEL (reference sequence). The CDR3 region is CASSPDRSQPQHF. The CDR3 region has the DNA TGTGCCAGCAGCCCTGATAGGAGTCAGCCCCAGCATTTT.

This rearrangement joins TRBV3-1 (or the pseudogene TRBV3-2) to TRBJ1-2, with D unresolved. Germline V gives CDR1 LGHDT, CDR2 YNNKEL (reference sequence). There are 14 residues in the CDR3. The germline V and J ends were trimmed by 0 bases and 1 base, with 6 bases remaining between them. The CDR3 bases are TGTGCCAGCAGCCAAGAGGGCGTTAACTATGGCTACACCTTC. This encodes CASSQEGVNYGYTF.